The 21 T cell receptor beta chains below all came from one sample that was sequenced in a study of neoadjuvant anti-PD-1 for oral cavity cancer. The method was immunoSEQ multiplex PCR; TCRdb's version includes in-frame clones alone and lacks a portion of them. The table has around 11,000 clones, around 50% seen once. Source: tumor tissue, taken before nivolumab (anti-PD-1) treatment. Every receptor here comes from a person aged 35 to 85 with oral cavity squamous cell carcinoma.

The chain links TRBV9 to TRBJ1-1; D not resolved. V lost 1 base, J lost 2 bases, and 6 bases lay in between. Germline CDR1 SGDLS, CDR2 YYNGEE. CDR3 length: 13 amino acids. CDR3 amino acids: CASSVRANTEAFF. The DNA of the CDR3 is TGTGCCAGCAGCGTAAGAGCTAACACTGAAGCTTTCTTT.

The chain recombines TRBV6-1 with TRBJ1-2; perhaps TRBD1 as D (5 bases). V was trimmed by 2 bases and J by 9 bases, leaving 19 bases between them. The CDR3 is made up of 15 amino acids. Germline V gene sequence: CDR1 MNHNS, CDR2 SASEGT. Here the CDR3 DNA reads TGTGCCAGCAGTGAACACCTGGATCTTGGGGCTAGCTACACCTTC. This codes for CASSEHLDLGASYTF.

This clone was seen more than once but under ten times. The rearrangement uses TRBV6-5 and TRBJ2-7; D gene unclear. Trimming took off 7 bases at V and 6 bases at J, with 13 bases between the two ends. Germline V gene data show CDR1 as MNHEY and CDR2 as SVGAGI. The CDR3 is made up of 12 amino acids. This chain's CDR3 is CASMRPTGEQYF. The CDR3 region has the DNA TGTGCCAGCATGCGGCCCACCGGCGAGCAGTACTTC.

This rearrangement joins TRBV5-4 to TRBJ1-4, with 7 bases identical to TRBD1. Trimming cost V 0 bases and J 7 bases; bases outside gene matches: 3. Per germline, CDR1 SGHNT and CDR2 YYREEE (reference sequence). This CDR3 spans 14 amino acids. The DNA for the CDR3 is TGTGCCAGCAGCTTGGGTCCAGGGGGTGAAAAACTGTTTTTT. As protein: CASSLGPGGEKLFF.

J is TRBJ2-1 and V is TRBV28; D gene uncertain. V lost 1 base and J lost 3, with 10 bases in between. The length of the CDR3 is 15 residues. Germline V gene data show CDR1 as MDHEN and CDR2 as SYDVKM. CDR3 coding DNA: TGTGCCAGCAGTTTATCCCCCGACAACTACAATGAGCAGTTCTTC. Translating it yields CASSLSPDNYNEQFF.

By sample share, this clone is medium-sized. The chain couples TRBV10-3 to TRBJ2-2; 8 nucleotides line up with TRBD2. Looked up from germline, CDR1 is ENHRY and CDR2 is SYGVKD. There are 14 residues in the CDR3. With 6 bases clipped from V and 4 bases from J, the junction kept 4 bases outside the gene matches. CDR3 in DNA: TGTGCCATCAGCGGCGGGGGGAGCACCGGGGAGCTGTTTTTT. This translates into CAISGGGSTGELFF.

The rearrangement uses TRBV5-5 and TRBJ2-1; TRBD2 agrees at 12 bases. The CDR3 length is 18 residues. After removal of 1 base from V and 1 base from J, the junction contained 6 bases not matched to a gene. CDR1 SGHKS and CDR2 YYEKEE come from the germline V gene (reference sequence). The CDR3 nucleotides read TGTGCCAGCAGCTTGTCGCTAGCGGGGGGGTGGTCCTACAATGAGCAGTTCTTC. Residues: CASSLSLAGGWSYNEQFF.

The J gene is TRBJ2-1, the V gene TRBV5-1, with D possibly matching TRBD2 (7 bases). The CDR3 length is 16 residues. V was pared by 4 bases and J by 7 bases, with 21 bases between. The V gene's germline CDR1 is SGHRS and CDR2 YFSETQ. CDR3 DNA: TGCGCCAGCAGCCCCTTAGGGGGGGCTGGTCGTAATGAGCAGTTCTTC. It translates to CASSPLGGAGRNEQFF.

The chain carries TRBV6-6 and TRBJ1-5; D is perhaps TRBD1 (5 bases). V gave up 5 bases and J gave up 4 bases, with 15 bases separating them. This CDR3 contains 15 residues. CDR1 is MNHNY, CDR2 SVGAGI, per germline (reference sequence). Here the CDR3 DNA reads TGTGCCAGCAGTGGGACCGGGTCCCGAAATCAGCCCCAGCATTTT. Translated, it gives CASSGTGSRNQPQHF.

This clone was counted only a few times. V is TRBV6-5 and J is TRBJ2-7, with TRBD2 matching over 11 bases. V shed 6 bases and J 7 bases; nucleotides not matched to a gene: 5. The germline V gene has CDR1 MNHEY and CDR2 SVGAGI. This CDR3 has 13 amino acids. CDR3 coding DNA: TGTGCCAGCAGCTACGGACTAGCGGGTGAGCAGTACTTC. This encodes CASSYGLAGEQYF.

J is TRBJ2-7 and V is TRBV7-2, with TRBD1 matching over 9 bases. CDR1 is SGHTA, CDR2 FQGNSA, per germline. The CDR3 length is 15 residues. V lost 5 bases, J lost 2 bases, and 7 bases stayed unmatched. The CDR3 is CASSQDRGWTYEQYF. DNA for the CDR3: TGTGCCAGCAGCCAGGACAGGGGTTGGACCTACGAGCAGTACTTC.

The table lists this clone with a count of one. This sequence joins TRBV11-2 and TRBJ2-3, with D hard to call. Looked up from germline, CDR1 is SGHAT and CDR2 is FQNNGV. Trimming took 2 bases from V and 4 from J, leaving 22 bases between them. The CDR3 contains 18 residues. The CDR3 DNA sequence: TGTGCCAGCAGCTTATATATAAGGGTGGGTCTAAACTCAGATACGCAGTATTTT. Protein: CASSLYIRVGLNSDTQYF. Variable domain in full (rest from reference TRBV11-2 and TRBJ2-3): EAGVAQSPRYKIIEKRQSVAFWCNPISGHATLYWYQQILGQGPKLLIQFQNNGVVDDSQLPKDRFSAERLKGVDSTLKIQPAKLEDSAVYLCASSLYIRVGLNSDTQYFGPGTRLTVL.

The CDR3 nucleotides are TGTGCCAGTAGTATAGGAACGGTTAGGGATTTGGAAAAACTGTTTTTT. Translating gives CASSIGTVRDLEKLFF. The rearrangement links TRBV19 to TRBJ1-4; D not certain. V was pared by 1 base and J by 8 bases, with 17 bases between. CDR3 length equals 16 residues. Per germline, CDR1 LNHDA and CDR2 SQIVND (reference sequence).

Only one count was recorded for this clone. The rearrangement joins TRBV28 to TRBJ1-2, with a tentative D call TRBD1 (5 bases). V shed 6 bases and J shed 7 bases, with 15 bases lying between them. CDR1 is MDHEN and CDR2 is SYDVKM in the germline V gene. The CDR3 totals 13 residues. The CDR3 DNA is TGTGCCAGCAGATCTCCAGGGCGCGGTGGCTACACCTTC. Protein: CASRSPGRGGYTF.

The J gene is TRBJ1-1, the V gene TRBV28; D unresolved. The CDR3 consists of 14 residues. Trimming removed 8 bases at V and 3 bases at J, with 16 bases between. Per the germline V gene, CDR1 is MDHEN and CDR2 is SYDVKM. The CDR3 DNA reads TGTGCCAGCCCCCCACCCGGCCTTTACACTGAAGCTTTCTTT. This codes for CASPPPGLYTEAFF. The whole variable domain, remainder taken from reference TRBV28 and TRBJ1-1, is DVKVTQSSRYLVKRTGEKVFLECVQDMDHENMFWYRQDPGLGLRLIYFSYDVKMKEKGDIPEGYSVSREKKERFSLILESASTNQTSMYLCASPPPGLYTEAFFGQGTRLTVV.

The chain has TRBV7-2 and TRBJ2-7; D may match TRBD1 or TRBD2 (6 bases each). Germline CDR1 is SGHTA and CDR2 is FQGNSA. CDR3 length: 15 residues. V lost 5 bases to trimming and J lost 0 bases, with 14 bases between them. Here the CDR3 reads CASSPGATGSYEQYF. Here the CDR3 DNA reads TGTGCCAGCAGCCCGGGAGCGACAGGCTCCTACGAGCAGTACTTC.

The chain combines TRBV2 with TRBJ1-5; 7 bases match TRBD1. Per germline, CDR1 SNHLY and CDR2 FYNNEI. With 4 bases clipped from V and 4 bases from J, the junction kept 16 bases outside the gene matches. The CDR3 spans 18 residues. This chain's CDR3 is CASSGEWRQGSGNQPQHF. The CDR3 DNA reads as TGTGCCAGCAGTGGGGAGTGGAGACAGGGCTCGGGTAATCAGCCCCAGCATTTT.

This chain joins TRBV10-3 and TRBJ2-1; the D is unclear. The CDR3 runs 11 residues. V shed 2 bases and J shed 7 bases, with 3 bases lying between them. The V gene's germline CDR1 is ENHRY and CDR2 SYGVKD. CDR3 protein: CAISEDNEQFF. DNA of the CDR3: TGTGCCATCAGTGAGGATAATGAGCAGTTCTTC.

This clone turned up a few times. The V call is TRBV4-3, the J call TRBJ2-1; 13 nucleotides agree with TRBD2. Germline CDR1 reads LGHNA; CDR2 reads YSLEER. The length of the CDR3 is 17 residues. Trimming removed 0 bases from V and 6 bases from J; junction bases left unmatched: 5. CDR3 in DNA: TGCGCCAGCAGCCAAGATTTAACTAGCGGGGGGGCCAATGAGCAGTTCTTC. This translates into CASSQDLTSGGANEQFF.

The chain is built from TRBV5-1 and TRBJ2-4; D could derive from TRBD1 or TRBD2 (5 bases each). Germline CDR1 reads SGHRS; CDR2 reads YFSETQ. This CDR3 contains 13 residues. Deletions cut 5 bases from V and 5 bases from J, with 11 bases between. The DNA for the CDR3 is TGCGCCAGCAGATCAGGGACGCAAAACATTCAGTACTTC. Translation gives CASRSGTQNIQYF.

The V gene is TRBV10-3, the J gene TRBJ1-4; D gene uncertain. V gave up 10 bases and J gave up 0 bases, with 12 bases separating them. Germline V CDR1 and CDR2: ENHRY, SYGVKD. The CDR3 runs 14 residues. The CDR3 sequence: CATADPATNEKLFF. The CDR3 bases are TGTGCCACCGCTGACCCTGCAACTAATGAAAAACTGTTTTTT.